This T cell receptor (beta chain) was profiled in a study of T cell changes during pregnancy in multiple sclerosis. The protocol was immunoSEQ multiplex PCR, while the TCRdb copy is restricted to in-frame clones and leaves out a portion. The repertoire has 60,000 to 85,000 clones, 92% of them found once; the top ten carry roughly 3.7%. The sequencing used peripheral blood, collected after pregnancy. The TCR comes from a female donor in good health, enrolled as a control in a pregnancy study.

CDR3 region: CSAQIGVQLAGVVDTQYF. The CDR3 region has the DNA TGCAGCGCCCAAATCGGTGTCCAGCTAGCGGGAGTTGTAGATACGCAGTATTTT. The J gene is TRBJ2-3, the V gene TRBV29-1; 10 nucleotides match TRBD2. Unmatched junction bases numbered 21, after V lost 7 bases and J lost 5 bases. CDR1 is SQVTM, CDR2 ANQGSEA, per germline. The CDR3 is made up of 18 amino acids.